The TCR beta chain under discussion was sequenced for a study of blood T cell repertoires in COVID-19. Study in general: COVID-19 samples, acute and convalescent, were from the United States, Italy and Spain.

Trimming cost V 3 bases and J 2 bases; bases outside gene matches: 9. CDR3 length: 17 amino acids. Germline values: CDR1 MDHEN, CDR2 SYDVKM. The repertoire was sequenced with immunoSEQ multiplex PCR; TCRdb's copy has only in-frame clones and lacks some. The table has 200,000 or so clones, under 90% seen once; the top ten hold under 7%. The specimen was peripheral blood. This clonotype was obtained from a man aged 55 to 69 who had recovered from COVID-19. J is TRBJ2-7 and V is TRBV28; TRBD2 matches at 11 bases. The CDR3 nucleotides are TGTGCCAGCAGTTTCCCCTTAGCGGGAGGGCCCCCCTACGAGCAGTACTTC. Translated: CASSFPLAGGPPYEQYF.